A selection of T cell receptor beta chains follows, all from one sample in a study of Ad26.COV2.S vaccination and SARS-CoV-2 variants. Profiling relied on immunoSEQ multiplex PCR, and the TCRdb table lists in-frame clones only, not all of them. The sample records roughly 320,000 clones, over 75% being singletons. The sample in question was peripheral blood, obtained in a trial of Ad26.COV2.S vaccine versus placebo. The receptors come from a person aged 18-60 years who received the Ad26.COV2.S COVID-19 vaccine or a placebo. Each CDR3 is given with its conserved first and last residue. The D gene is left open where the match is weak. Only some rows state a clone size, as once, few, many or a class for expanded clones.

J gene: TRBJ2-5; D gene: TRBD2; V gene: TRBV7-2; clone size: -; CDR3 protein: CATAAGDETQYF; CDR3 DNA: TGTGCCACCGCGGCGGGGGACGAGACCCAGTACTTC
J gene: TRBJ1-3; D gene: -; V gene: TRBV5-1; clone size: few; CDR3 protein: CASSLEAGANTIYF; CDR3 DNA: TGCGCCAGCAGCTTGGAAGCAGGGGCAAACACCATATATTTT
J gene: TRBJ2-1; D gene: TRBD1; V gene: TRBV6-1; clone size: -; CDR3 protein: CASSERWQGVYNEQFF; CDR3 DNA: TGTGCCAGCAGTGAAAGATGGCAGGGGGTGTACAATGAGCAGTTCTTC
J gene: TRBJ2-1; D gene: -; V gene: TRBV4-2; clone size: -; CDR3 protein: CASSQLTERDEQFF; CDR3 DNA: TGTGCCAGCAGCCAATTGACAGAGAGGGATGAGCAGTTCTTC
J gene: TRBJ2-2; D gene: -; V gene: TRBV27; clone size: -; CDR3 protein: CATKGVNTGELFF; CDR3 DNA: TGTGCCACCAAGGGGGTTAACACCGGGGAGCTGTTTTTT
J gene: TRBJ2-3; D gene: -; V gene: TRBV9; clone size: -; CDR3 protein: CASSVAWGNTDTQYF; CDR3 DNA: TGTGCCAGCAGCGTAGCTTGGGGTAACACAGATACGCAGTATTTT
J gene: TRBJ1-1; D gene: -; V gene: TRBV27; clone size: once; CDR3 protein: CASSQRGARHTEAFF; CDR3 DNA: TGTGCCAGCAGCCAAAGAGGGGCAAGGCACACTGAAGCTTTCTTT
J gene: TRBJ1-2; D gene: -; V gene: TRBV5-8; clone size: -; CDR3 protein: CASSLASTTSGPSLYGYTF; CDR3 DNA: TGTGCCAGCAGCTTGGCCTCTACAACATCCGGTCCCTCTCTTTATGGCTACACCTTC
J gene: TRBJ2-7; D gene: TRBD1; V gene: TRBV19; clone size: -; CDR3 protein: CASSNGDSSYEQYF; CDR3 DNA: TGTGCCAGTAGTAATGGGGACAGCTCCTACGAGCAGTACTTC
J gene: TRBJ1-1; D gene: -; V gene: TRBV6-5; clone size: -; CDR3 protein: CASSSPAEAFF; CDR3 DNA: TGTGCCAGCAGTTCCCCAGCTGAAGCTTTCTTT
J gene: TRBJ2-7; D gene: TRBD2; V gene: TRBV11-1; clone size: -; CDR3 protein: CASSPVAISGSYEQYF; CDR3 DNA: TGTGCCAGCAGCCCCGTTGCGATTAGCGGGTCCTACGAGCAGTACTTC
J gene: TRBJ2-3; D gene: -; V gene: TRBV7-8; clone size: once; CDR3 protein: CASSRGIATDTQYF; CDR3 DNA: TGTGCCAGCAGCCGAGGTATAGCCACAGATACGCAGTATTTT
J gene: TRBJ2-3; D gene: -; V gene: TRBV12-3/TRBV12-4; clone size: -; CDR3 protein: CASSLTDTDTQYF; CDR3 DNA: TGTGCCAGCAGTTTAACAGATACAGATACGCAGTATTTT
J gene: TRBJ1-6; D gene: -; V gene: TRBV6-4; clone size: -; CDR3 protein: CASSVRGGNSPLHF; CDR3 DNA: TGTGCCAGCAGTGTTCGGGGGGGTAATTCACCCCTCCACTTT
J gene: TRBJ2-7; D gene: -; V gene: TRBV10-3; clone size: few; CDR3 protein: CAISDPVSYEQYF; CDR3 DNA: TGTGCCATCAGTGACCCGGTCTCCTACGAGCAGTACTTC
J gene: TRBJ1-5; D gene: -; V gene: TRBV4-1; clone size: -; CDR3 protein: CASSHRGRGSQPQHF; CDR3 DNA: TGCGCCAGCAGCCACCGGGGTCGAGGTAGTCAGCCCCAGCATTTT
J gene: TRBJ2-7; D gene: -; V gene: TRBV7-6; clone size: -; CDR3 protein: CASSLDGGRIYEQYF; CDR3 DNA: TGTGCCAGCAGCTTAGATGGGGGGCGCATCTACGAGCAGTACTTC
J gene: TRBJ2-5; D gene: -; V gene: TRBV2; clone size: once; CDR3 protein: CASSGRRQETQYF; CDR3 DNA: TGTGCCAGTTCGGGGAGGCGCCAAGAGACCCAGTACTTC
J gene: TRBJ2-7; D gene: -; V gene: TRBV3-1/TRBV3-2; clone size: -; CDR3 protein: CASSQMGTYEQYF; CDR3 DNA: TGTGCCAGCAGCCAAATGGGAACCTACGAGCAGTACTTC
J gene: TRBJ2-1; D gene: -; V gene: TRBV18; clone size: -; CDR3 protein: CASSPPDGKQFF; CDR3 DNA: TGTGCCAGCTCACCACCCGACGGGAAGCAGTTCTTC
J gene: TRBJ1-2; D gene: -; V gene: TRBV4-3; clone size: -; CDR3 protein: CASSQEGGLGYTF; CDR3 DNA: TGCGCCAGCAGCCAAGAGGGCGGCCTAGGCTACACCTTC
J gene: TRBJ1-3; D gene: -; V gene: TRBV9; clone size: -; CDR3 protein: CASSPTGTESGNTIYF; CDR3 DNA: TGTGCCAGCAGCCCTACCGGGACCGAATCTGGAAACACCATATATTTT
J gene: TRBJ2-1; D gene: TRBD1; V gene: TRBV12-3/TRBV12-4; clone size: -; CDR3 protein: CASRTTGVNEQFF; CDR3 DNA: TGTGCCAGCAGGACCACAGGGGTCAATGAGCAGTTCTTC
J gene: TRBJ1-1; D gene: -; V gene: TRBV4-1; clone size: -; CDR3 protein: CASSQGGRSEAFF; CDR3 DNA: TGCGCCAGCAGCCAAGGGGGTAGGTCTGAAGCTTTCTTT
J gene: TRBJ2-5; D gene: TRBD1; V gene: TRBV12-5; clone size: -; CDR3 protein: CASGLVLRQGAQETQYF; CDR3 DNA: TGTGCTAGTGGTTTGGTACTTAGACAGGGAGCCCAAGAGACCCAGTACTTC
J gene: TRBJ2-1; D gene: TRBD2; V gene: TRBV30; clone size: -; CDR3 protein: CAWSSGGGYNEQFF; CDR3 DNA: TGTGCCTGGAGTTCGGGGGGGGGCTACAATGAGCAGTTCTTC
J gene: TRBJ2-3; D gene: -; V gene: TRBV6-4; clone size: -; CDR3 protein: CASSATGTSTDTQYF; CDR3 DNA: TGTGCCAGCAGCGCGACAGGGACTAGCACAGATACGCAGTATTTT
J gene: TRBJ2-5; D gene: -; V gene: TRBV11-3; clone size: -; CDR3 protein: CASSARDSQETQYF; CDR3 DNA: TGTGCCAGCAGCGCCCGGGACTCACAAGAGACCCAGTACTTC
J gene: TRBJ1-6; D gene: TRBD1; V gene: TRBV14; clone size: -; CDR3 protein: CASSPGQGNYSPLHF; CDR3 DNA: TGTGCCAGCAGCCCGGGACAGGGCAACTATTCACCCCTCCACTTT
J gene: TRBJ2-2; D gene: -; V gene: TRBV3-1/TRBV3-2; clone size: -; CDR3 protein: CASSVLGGELFF; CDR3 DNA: TGTGCCAGCAGCGTACTGGGCGGGGAGCTGTTTTTT
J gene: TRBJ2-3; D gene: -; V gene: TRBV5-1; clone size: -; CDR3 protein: CASSLAQRRTDTQYF; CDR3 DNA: TGCGCCAGCAGCTTGGCCCAGAGACGGACAGATACGCAGTATTTT